Listed below are T cell receptor beta chains from one sample, sequenced in a study of blood T cell repertoires in COVID-19. Clones were sequenced by immunoSEQ multiplex PCR, and TCRdb holds only the in-frame ones, with some missing. The data hold about 280,000 clones, with 87% observed a single time. The sample comprised peripheral blood. The receptors stem from a woman in her 50s who had recovered from COVID-19. Each CDR3 is given with its conserved first and last residue. D genes are given only for firm matches. Clone sizes are given selectively: once, few, many, or a class where the clone is expanded.

D | J | size | V | DNA | CDR3
- | TRBJ1-1 | once | TRBV18 | TGTGCCAGCTCACAAAACGGACAGAACACTGAAGCTTTCTTT | CASSQNGQNTEAFF
TRBD1 | TRBJ2-7 | - | TRBV19 | TGTGCCAGTAGCCGGACAGGGGCCTACGAGCAGTACTTC | CASSRTGAYEQYF
- | TRBJ1-4 | - | TRBV15 | TGTGCCACCAGCAGAGATACAGCGGCCGGAGAAAAACTGTTTTTT | CATSRDTAAGEKLFF
TRBD1 | TRBJ1-2 | - | TRBV7-2 | TGTGCCAGCAGCGTTAGGAGGGGGCAGGGAAAGCTAACTATAGGCTACACCTTC | CASSVRRGQGKLTIGYTF
- | TRBJ1-1 | - | TRBV5-1 | TGCGCCAGCAGCTTTTGGGGGCGGGACACTGAAGCTTTCTTT | CASSFWGRDTEAFF
- | TRBJ1-3 | - | TRBV30 | TGTGCCTGGAGTGGCTTTGGCGGAGCCTCTGGAAACACCATATATTTT | CAWSGFGGASGNTIYF
TRBD1 | TRBJ1-2 | - | TRBV7-9 | TGTGCCAGCAGCCCTTTACAGGGGGCATCTAGTGGCTACACCTTC | CASSPLQGASSGYTF
- | TRBJ2-5 | - | TRBV6-2/TRBV6-3 | TGTGCCAGCAGTTACGTCCAGGTCCAAGAGACCCAGTACTTC | CASSYVQVQETQYF
TRBD1 | TRBJ1-5 | once | TRBV28 | TGTGCCAGCAGTCGAACAGGACAGGGGGCGGGTCAGCCCCAGCATTTT | CASSRTGQGAGQPQHF
- | TRBJ1-1 | once | TRBV7-2 | TGTGCCAGCAGCTTAGGGGCCTTGAACCCAGCTTTCTTT | CASSLGALNPAFF
TRBD2 | TRBJ2-7 | - | TRBV6-1 | TGTGCCAGCAGTGTAACCGGGACTAGCGGGGGGCCGTTGTACGAGCAGTACTTC | CASSVTGTSGGPLYEQYF
- | TRBJ1-1 | - | TRBV7-9 | TGTGCCAGCAGCTTAAAGATCGCAGGTCACACTGAAGCTTTCTTT | CASSLKIAGHTEAFF
- | TRBJ2-6 | - | TRBV11-2 | TGTGCCAGCAGCCCACCCCCAGGGGCCCCCTCTGGGGCCAACGTCCTGACTTTC | CASSPPPGAPSGANVLTF
- | TRBJ2-4 | once | TRBV28 | TGTGCCAGCAGTTTAATAACTGGAGTGGACAAAAACATTCAGTACTTC | CASSLITGVDKNIQYF
- | TRBJ1-2 | once | TRBV7-9 | TGTGCCAGCACCGCGCTTGGGGGCAAGGGTGGCTACACCTTC | CASTALGGKGGYTF
- | TRBJ2-3 | - | TRBV29-1 | TGCAGCGTTGAAGCAGACAGTCCCGGAGATACGCAGTATTTT | CSVEADSPGDTQYF
- | TRBJ2-1 | - | TRBV19 | TGTGCCAGTAGTATTGAAGGGCGGGGAAACTACAATGAGCAGTTCTTC | CASSIEGRGNYNEQFF
- | TRBJ2-7 | - | TRBV7-9 | TGTGCCAGCAGCTTGGGGGGGCAACCCTACGAGCAGTACTTC | CASSLGGQPYEQYF
- | TRBJ1-4 | once | TRBV10-3 | TGTGCCATCAGTGACGGTTCAACTAATGAAAAACTGTTTTTT | CAISDGSTNEKLFF
- | TRBJ1-5 | few | TRBV6-1 | TGTGCCAGCAGTGAAGCGCGGGGATACAATCAGCCCCAGCATTTT | CASSEARGYNQPQHF
- | TRBJ1-2 | - | TRBV5-4 | TGTGCCAGCAGTTCCTACAGGGAAGGGTACGGCTACACCTTC | CASSSYREGYGYTF
- | TRBJ1-1 | few | TRBV6-2/TRBV6-3 | TGTGCCAGCAGTTACTGGGAGGGTTTCGCAGCTTTCTTT | CASSYWEGFAAFF
TRBD1 | TRBJ2-5 | - | TRBV5-1 | TGCGCCAGCAACCAACCGACAGGGGTGGGAGAGACCCAGTACTTC | CASNQPTGVGETQYF
TRBD2 | TRBJ2-3 | - | TRBV7-8 | TGTGCCAGCAGCCTTAGCGGGAACAAGGATACGCAGTATTTT | CASSLSGNKDTQYF
- | TRBJ1-1 | - | TRBV7-9 | TGTGCCAGCAGCCGCCTCTCGGTGGTGAACACTGAAGCTTTCTTT | CASSRLSVVNTEAFF
- | TRBJ1-5 | few | TRBV5-6 | TGTGCCAGCAGCTTTGGAGGATATCAGCCCCAGCATTTT | CASSFGGYQPQHF
- | TRBJ2-1 | - | TRBV27 | TGTGCCAGCAGTCAAACAGGGTTCTATGAGCAGTTCTTC | CASSQTGFYEQFF
- | TRBJ2-3 | - | TRBV28 | TGTGCCAGCAGTTTACTCACAGATACGCAGTATTTT | CASSLLTDTQYF